Listed below are T cell receptor beta chains from one sample, sequenced in a study of early T cells in non-severe SARS-CoV-2 infection. TCRdb re-called the 5' RACE reads through MiXCR, storing one row per CDR3 protein. The table has under 85,000 distinct CDR3 sequences, approximately 12% seen once. The sample comprised whole blood. Source of these receptors: an adult who was a healthcare worker with PCR-confirmed SARS-CoV-2 infection or an uninfected control (not recorded which). CDR3s include the opening cysteine and the closing phenylalanine or tryptophan. The D gene is left open where the match is weak. Clone size, where shown, is once, few, many, or a class for clones that have expanded.

few TRBJ1-3 - TRBV12-3/TRBV12-4 TGTGCCAGCAGCACGTTACAGGGAAGCGCTGGAAACACCATATATTTT CASSTLQGSAGNTIYF
many TRBJ2-7 TRBD2 TRBV29-1 TGCAGCGTTGAAGGTCTAGCGGGAGGCTACGAGCAGTACTTC CSVEGLAGGYEQYF
- TRBJ1-4 - TRBV3-1 TGTGTCAGCAGCCTAGGAGCAGCAACTAATGAAAAACTGTTTTTT CVSSLGAATNEKLFF
many TRBJ2-5 - TRBV5-1 TGCGCCAGCAGCTTGCCCTCGGAGACCCAGTACTTC CASSLPSETQYF
- TRBJ2-3 - TRBV7-3 TGTGCCAGCAGCTTAGCTGGGATTACAGATACGCAGTATTTT CASSLAGITDTQYF
few TRBJ2-3 - TRBV7-3 TGTGCCAGCAGCTTGGACTACACAGATACGCAGTATTTT CASSLDYTDTQYF
many TRBJ2-3 TRBD1 TRBV27 TGTGCCAGCAGCCCGCTCCATACAGGGGGCCACACAGATACGCAGTATTTT CASSPLHTGGHTDTQYF
many TRBJ2-7 - TRBV20-1 TGCAGTGCTACCGGGACGGTCTACGAGCAGTACTTC CSATGTVYEQYF
few TRBJ1-2 - TRBV19 TGTGCCAGTAGTATCTTTAAAATGGGACGGATCAACTATGGCTACACCTTC CASSIFKMGRINYGYTF
few TRBJ2-3 - TRBV10-3 TGTGCCATCAGTGAGGACGGGGACAGCACAGATACGCAGTATTTT CAISEDGDSTDTQYF
- TRBJ2-1 TRBD2 TRBV5-1 TGCGCCAGCAGCAAACTAGCGGGGAGCAATGAGCAGTTCTTC CASSKLAGSNEQFF
- TRBJ2-2 - TRBV5-1 TGCGCCAGCAGCTCACCCGGGACATTGAACACCGGGGAGCTGTTTTTT CASSSPGTLNTGELFF
many TRBJ1-2 TRBD1 TRBV18 TGTGCCAGCTCACAACTCCGGGACAGGGTTAGCTATGGCTACACCTTC CASSQLRDRVSYGYTF
many TRBJ1-3 - TRBV7-2 TGTGCCAGCAGCCCCCAAGGCCCACAGGCGGAAGGAAACACCATATATTTT CASSPQGPQAEGNTIYF
- TRBJ2-7 - TRBV21-1 TGTGCCACCGGGCGGGGTGACGAGCAGTACTTC CATGRGDEQYF
many TRBJ1-2 TRBD1 TRBV6-6 TGTGCCAGCAGCCCTCGGACAGGGGAGGTCTATGGCTACACCTTC CASSPRTGEVYGYTF
many TRBJ2-7 - TRBV6-6 TGTGCCAGCAGTTACAGTGAGTTCTCCTACGAGCAGTACTTC CASSYSEFSYEQYF
few TRBJ2-7 TRBD1 TRBV20-1 TGCAGTGCTAGTCTGGTTTCAGGGGGCAGGACCTACGAGCAGTACTTC CSASLVSGGRTYEQYF